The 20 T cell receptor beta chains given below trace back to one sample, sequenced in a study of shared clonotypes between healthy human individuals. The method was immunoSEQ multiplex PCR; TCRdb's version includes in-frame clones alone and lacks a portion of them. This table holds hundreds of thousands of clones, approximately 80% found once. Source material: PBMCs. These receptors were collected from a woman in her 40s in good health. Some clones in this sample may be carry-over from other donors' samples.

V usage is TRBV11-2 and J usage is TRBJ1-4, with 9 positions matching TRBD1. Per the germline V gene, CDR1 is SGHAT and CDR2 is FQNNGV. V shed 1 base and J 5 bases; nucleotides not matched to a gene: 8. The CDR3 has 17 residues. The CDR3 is CASSLGPPGQGNEKLFF. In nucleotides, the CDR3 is TGTGCCAGCAGCTTAGGTCCTCCGGGACAGGGCAATGAAAAACTGTTTTTT.

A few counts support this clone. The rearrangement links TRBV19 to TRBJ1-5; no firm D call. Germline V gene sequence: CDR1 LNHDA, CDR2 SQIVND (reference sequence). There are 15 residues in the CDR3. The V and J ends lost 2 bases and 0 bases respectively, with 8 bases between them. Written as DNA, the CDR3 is TGTGCCAGTAGTATACCGACTTATAGCAATCAGCCCCAGCATTTT. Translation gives CASSIPTYSNQPQHF.

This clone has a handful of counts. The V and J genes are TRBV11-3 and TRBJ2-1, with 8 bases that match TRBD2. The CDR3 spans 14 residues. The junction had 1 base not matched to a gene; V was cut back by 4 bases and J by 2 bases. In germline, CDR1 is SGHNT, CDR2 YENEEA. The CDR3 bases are TGTGCCAGCAGCTCAGCGGGAGCCTACAATGAGCAGTTCTTC. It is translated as CASSSAGAYNEQFF.

This CDR3 is CASSYRALSYEQYF. The CDR3 DNA follows: TGTGCCAGCAGTTACAGAGCGCTCTCCTACGAGCAGTACTTC. This chain connects TRBV6-6 to TRBJ2-7; D remains ambiguous. The CDR3 runs 14 residues. The germline V gene has CDR1 MNHNY and CDR2 SVGAGI (reference sequence). Trimming removed 2 bases at V and 0 bases at J, with 8 bases between.

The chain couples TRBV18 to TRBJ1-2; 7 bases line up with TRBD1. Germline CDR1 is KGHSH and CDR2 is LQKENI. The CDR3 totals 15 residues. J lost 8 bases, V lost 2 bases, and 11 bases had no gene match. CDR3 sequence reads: CASSPKTGTALGYTF. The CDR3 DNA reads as TGTGCCAGCTCACCAAAAACCGGGACAGCACTGGGCTACACCTTC.

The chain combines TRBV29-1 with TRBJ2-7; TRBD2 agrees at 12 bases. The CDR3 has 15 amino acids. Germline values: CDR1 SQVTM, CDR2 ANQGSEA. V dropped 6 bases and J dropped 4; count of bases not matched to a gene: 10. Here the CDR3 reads CSVDSTSGSGYEQYF. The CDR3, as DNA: TGCAGCGTCGACTCGACTAGCGGGAGCGGGTACGAGCAGTACTTC.

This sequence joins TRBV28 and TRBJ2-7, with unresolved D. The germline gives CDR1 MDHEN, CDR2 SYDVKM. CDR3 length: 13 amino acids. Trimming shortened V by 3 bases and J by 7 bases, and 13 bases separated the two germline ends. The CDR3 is CASSFESAGEQYF. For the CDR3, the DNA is TGTGCCAGCAGTTTCGAGTCGGCCGGGGAGCAGTACTTC.

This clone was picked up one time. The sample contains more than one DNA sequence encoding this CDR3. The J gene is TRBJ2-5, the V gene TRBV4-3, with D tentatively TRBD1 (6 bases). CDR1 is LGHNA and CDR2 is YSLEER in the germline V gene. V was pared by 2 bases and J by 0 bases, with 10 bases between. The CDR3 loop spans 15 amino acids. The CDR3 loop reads CASSQSQGYQETQYF. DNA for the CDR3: TGCGCCAGCAGCCAATCACAGGGATACCAAGAGACCCAGTACTTC.

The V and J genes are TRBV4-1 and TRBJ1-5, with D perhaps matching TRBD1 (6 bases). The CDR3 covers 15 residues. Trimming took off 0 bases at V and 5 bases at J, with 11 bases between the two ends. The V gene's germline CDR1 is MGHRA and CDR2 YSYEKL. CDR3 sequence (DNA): TGCGCCAGCAGCCAAGAAACAGGGCCTTATCAGCCCCAGCATTTT. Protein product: CASSQETGPYQPQHF.

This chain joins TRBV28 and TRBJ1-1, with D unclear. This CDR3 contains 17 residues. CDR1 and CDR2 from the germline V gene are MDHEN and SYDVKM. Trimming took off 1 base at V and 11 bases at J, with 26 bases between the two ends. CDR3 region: CASSLYRSGSASFAAFF. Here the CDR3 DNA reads TGTGCCAGCAGTTTATATCGTTCGGGGAGCGCATCGTTCGCGGCTTTCTTT.

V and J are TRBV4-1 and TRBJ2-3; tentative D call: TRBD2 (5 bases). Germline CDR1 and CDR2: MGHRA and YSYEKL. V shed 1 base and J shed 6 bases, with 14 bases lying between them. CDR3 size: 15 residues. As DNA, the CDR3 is TGCGCCAGCAGCCAAGTCGGGGTTCTGCGGGATACGCAGTATTTT. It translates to CASSQVGVLRDTQYF.

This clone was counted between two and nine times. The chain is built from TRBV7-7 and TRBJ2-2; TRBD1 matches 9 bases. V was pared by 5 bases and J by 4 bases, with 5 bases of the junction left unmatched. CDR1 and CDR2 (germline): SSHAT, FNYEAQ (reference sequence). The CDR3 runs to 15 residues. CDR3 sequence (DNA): TGTGCCAGCAGCCTAGGGACAGGGTCCACCGGGGAGCTGTTTTTT. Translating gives CASSLGTGSTGELFF.

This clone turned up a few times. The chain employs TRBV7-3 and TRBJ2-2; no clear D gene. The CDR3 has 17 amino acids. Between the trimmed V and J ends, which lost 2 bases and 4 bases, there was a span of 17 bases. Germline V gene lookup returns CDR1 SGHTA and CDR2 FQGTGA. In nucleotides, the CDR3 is TGTGCCAGCAGCTTAGACCTAGGACGGGCGAGCACCGGGGAGCTGTTTTTT. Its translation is CASSLDLGRASTGELFF.

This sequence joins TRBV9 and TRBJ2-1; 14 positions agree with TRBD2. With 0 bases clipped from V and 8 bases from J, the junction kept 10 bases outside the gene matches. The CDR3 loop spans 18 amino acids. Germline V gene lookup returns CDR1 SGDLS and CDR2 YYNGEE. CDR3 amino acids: CASSVGVRGTSGSDEQFF. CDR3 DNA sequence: TGTGCCAGCAGCGTAGGGGTGAGGGGGACTAGCGGGAGCGATGAGCAGTTCTTC.

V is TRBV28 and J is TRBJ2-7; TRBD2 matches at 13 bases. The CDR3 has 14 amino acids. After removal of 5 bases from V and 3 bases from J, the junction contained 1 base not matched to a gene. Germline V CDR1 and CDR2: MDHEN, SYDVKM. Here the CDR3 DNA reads TGTGCCAGCAGTAGGACTAGCGGGAGCTACGAGCAGTACTTC. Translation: CASSRTSGSYEQYF.

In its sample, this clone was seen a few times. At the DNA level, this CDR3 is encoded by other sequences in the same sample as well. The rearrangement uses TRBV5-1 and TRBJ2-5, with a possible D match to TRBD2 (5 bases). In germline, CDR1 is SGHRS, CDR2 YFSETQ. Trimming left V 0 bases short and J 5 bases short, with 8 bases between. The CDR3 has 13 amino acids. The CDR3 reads CASSLAGVETQYF. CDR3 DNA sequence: TGCGCCAGCAGCTTGGCCGGGGTTGAGACCCAGTACTTC.

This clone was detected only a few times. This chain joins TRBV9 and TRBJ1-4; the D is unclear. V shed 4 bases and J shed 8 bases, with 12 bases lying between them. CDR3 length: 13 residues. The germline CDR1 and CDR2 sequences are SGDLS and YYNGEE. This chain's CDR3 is CASSPGLLEKLFF. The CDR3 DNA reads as TGTGCCAGCAGCCCGGGTCTCCTCGAAAAACTGTTTTTT.

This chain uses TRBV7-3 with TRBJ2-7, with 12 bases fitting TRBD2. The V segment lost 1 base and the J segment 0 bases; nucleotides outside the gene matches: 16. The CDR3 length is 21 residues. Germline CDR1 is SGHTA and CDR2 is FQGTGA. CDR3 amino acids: CASSLKCARLAGESTSYEQYF. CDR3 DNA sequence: TGTGCCAGCAGCTTAAAATGTGCGAGACTAGCGGGAGAGTCTACCTCCTACGAGCAGTACTTC. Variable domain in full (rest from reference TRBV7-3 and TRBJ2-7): GAGVSQTPSNKVTEKGKYVELRCDPISGHTALYWYRQSLGQGPEFLIYFQGTGAADDSGLPNDRFFAVRPEGSVSTLKIQRTERGDSAVYLCASSLKCARLAGESTSYEQYFGPGTRLTVT.

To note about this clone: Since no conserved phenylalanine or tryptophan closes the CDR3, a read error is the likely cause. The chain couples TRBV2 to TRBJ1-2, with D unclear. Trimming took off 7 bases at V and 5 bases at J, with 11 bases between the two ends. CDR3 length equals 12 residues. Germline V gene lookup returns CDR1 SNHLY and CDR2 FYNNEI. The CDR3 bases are TGTGCCAGCACCCCGGAGCAGTATGGCTACACCCTC. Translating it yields CASTPEQYGYTL.

The CDR3 DNA is TGTGCCAGTAGTACGCGGGGCCGGACTGAAGCTTTCTTT. It specifies CASSTRGRTEAFF. The rearrangement joins TRBV19 to TRBJ1-1; D may be TRBD1 (5 bases). V was pared by 4 bases and J by 5 bases, with 11 bases between. There are 13 residues in the CDR3. Per germline, CDR1 LNHDA and CDR2 SQIVND (reference sequence).